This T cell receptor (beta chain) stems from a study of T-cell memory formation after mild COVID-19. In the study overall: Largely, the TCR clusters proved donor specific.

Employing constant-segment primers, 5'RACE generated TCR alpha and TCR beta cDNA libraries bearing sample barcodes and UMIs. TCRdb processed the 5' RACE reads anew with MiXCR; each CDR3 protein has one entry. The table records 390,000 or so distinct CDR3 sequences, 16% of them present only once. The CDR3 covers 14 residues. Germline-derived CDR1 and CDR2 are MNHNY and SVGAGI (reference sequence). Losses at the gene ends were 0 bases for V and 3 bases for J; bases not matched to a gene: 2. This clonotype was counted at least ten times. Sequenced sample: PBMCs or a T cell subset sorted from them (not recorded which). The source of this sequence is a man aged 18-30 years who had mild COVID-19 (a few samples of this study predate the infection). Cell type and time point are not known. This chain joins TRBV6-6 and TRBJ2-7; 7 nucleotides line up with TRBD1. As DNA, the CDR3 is TGTGCCAGCAGTTACTCTAGGGACAGCTACGAGCAGTACTTC. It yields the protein CASSYSRDSYEQYF.